This T cell receptor (beta chain) was captured by sequencing in a study of T cell responses to AZD1222 COVID-19 vaccine. The assay was immunoSEQ multiplex PCR, and TCRdb's table has in-frame clones only and misses some. Seen here are approximately 200,000 clones, just over 90% observed once, and the top ten hold 3% to 3.5%. Overall study results and limits: Only a handful of AZD1222 recipients, several in all, had baseline seropositivity. Among spike-specific TCRs, nearly half reportedly target unmutated variant regions. The donors showed a predominance of white British ancestry and of females, with possible underestimation of clonal diversity.

The CDR3 consists of 14 residues. The V end was cut by 8 bases, the J end by 4 bases, with 17 bases between. Germline values: CDR1 LGHDT, CDR2 YNNKEL (reference sequence). In the case of this clone: As yet, its antigen is unknown.

The sequence was obtained from an adult who received the AZD1222 COVID-19 vaccine. The source material was peripheral blood, sampled 28 days after the second AZD1222 dose. The genes are TRBV3-1 (or the pseudogene TRBV3-2) and TRBJ1-2; D is unclear. DNA for the CDR3: TGTGCCAGCCTTCAGTCAGGTGCGGCCTATGGCTACACCTTC. It is translated as CASLQSGAAYGYTF.